Described below is a single T cell receptor beta chain sequence and its context. Trimming removed 10 bases from V and 2 bases from J; junction bases left unmatched: 17. Per the germline V gene, CDR1 is LNHDA and CDR2 is SQIVND (reference sequence). The CDR3 has 17 amino acids. Sequencing used immunoSEQ multiplex PCR; TCRdb keeps in-frame clones, though not all of them. The sample lists about 150,000 clones, about 88% seen once, with approximately 2.4% in the top ten. The sample originates from a study of blood T cell repertoires in COVID-19. Sequencing was performed on peripheral blood. The receptor's source is a human donor in a cohort sampled during active COVID-19. The rearrangement joins TRBV19 to TRBJ2-5; 9 nucleotides align to TRBD1. CDR3 in DNA: TGTGCCACCCACCCGGGACAGGGACATCTAGGTCAAGAGACCCAGTACTTC. Its translation: CATHPGQGHLGQETQYF. Based on the CDR3 plus reference TRBV19 and TRBJ2-5, the full variable domain is DGGITQSPKYLFRKEGQNVTLSCEQNLNHDAMYWYRQDPGQGLRLIYYSQIVNDFQKGDIAEGYSVSREKKESFPLTVTSAQKNPTAFYLCATHPGQGHLGQETQYFGPGTRLLVL.